Sequencing of this T cell receptor (beta chain) was carried out in a study of monozygotic twins with inflammatory bowel disease. Findings and caveats of the study: Extra variability in the repertoires of patients may have come from differing immunosuppressive treatments.

For every donor, one blood sample of approximately 2.5 ml was drawn. After skipping T cell sorting, the authors isolated total RNA from whole blood. This CDR3 region has 17 residues. The germline V gene has CDR1 MGHDK and CDR2 SYGVNS. Template switching was used to attach UMIs, which incorporated a 6-nucleotide sample barcode. TCRdb reprocessed the 5' RACE reads and stores each CDR3 protein as one record, lacking DNA. The sample holds 150,000 to 200,000 distinct CDR3 sequences. As regards this clonotype: Its antigen is undetermined.

V gene TRBV25-1 combines with J gene TRBJ2-3; TCRdb lists TRBD2, though no DNA is available to test this call. The sample consisted of blood. The clonotype comes from a human donor with ulcerative colitis or Crohn's disease, or a healthy co-twin of an affected twin (not recorded which). The CDR3 protein is CASSEYTASGSTDTQYF.